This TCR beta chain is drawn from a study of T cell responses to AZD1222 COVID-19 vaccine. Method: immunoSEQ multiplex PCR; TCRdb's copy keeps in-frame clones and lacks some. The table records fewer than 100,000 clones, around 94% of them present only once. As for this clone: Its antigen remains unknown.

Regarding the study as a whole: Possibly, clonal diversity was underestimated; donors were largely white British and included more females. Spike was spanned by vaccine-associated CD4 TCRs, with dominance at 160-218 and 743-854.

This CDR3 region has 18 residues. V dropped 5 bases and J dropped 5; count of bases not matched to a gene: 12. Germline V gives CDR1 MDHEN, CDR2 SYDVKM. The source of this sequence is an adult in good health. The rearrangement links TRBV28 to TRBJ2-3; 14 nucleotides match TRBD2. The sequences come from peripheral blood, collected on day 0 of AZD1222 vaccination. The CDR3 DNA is TGTGCCAGCAGTCCCCCGGGACTAGCGGGGGAAGGGGAAGATACGCAGTATTTT. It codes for CASSPPGLAGEGEDTQYF.